These 8 T cell receptor beta chains were sequenced from one sample in a study of T cell repertoires in aging, cancer and after chemotherapy. A mixed TRB-A/B primer pool amplified rearranged TRB by multiplex touch-down PCR. TCRdb re-called the multiplex PCR reads with MiXCR, one entry per CDR3 protein. The sample has 15,000 to 20,000 distinct CDR3 sequences, roughly 35% seen once; the top ten hold roughly 15%. TCR beta rearrangements were amplified from peripheral blood genomic DNA. The sequencing input was blood. The receptors stem from a human donor with a solid tumor.

This clonotype has just one count. The rearrangement joins TRBV27 to TRBJ1-4; TRBD1 agrees at 11 bases. J lost 5 bases, V lost 6 bases, and 5 bases had no gene match. Germline V gene sequence: CDR1 MNHEY, CDR2 SMNVEV (reference sequence). The CDR3 spans 15 residues. This chain's CDR3 is CASSKGTGGNEKLFF. CDR3 nucleotide sequence: TGTGCCAGCAGCAAAGGGACAGGGGGAAATGAAAAACTGTTTTTT.

The V gene is TRBV13, the J gene TRBJ1-2; D remains unclear. The V end lost 0 bases, the J end lost 4 bases, and 12 bases lay between the germline ends. CDR1 is PRHDT and CDR2 is FYEKMQ in the germline V gene (reference sequence). The CDR3 runs to 15 residues. CDR3 region: CASSLGRAPGYGYTF. The CDR3 DNA is TGTGCCAGCAGCTTAGGCCGGGCGCCGGGCTATGGCTACACCTTC.

The rearrangement uses TRBV5-6 and TRBJ1-4; TRBD1 matches at 10 bases. The ends lost 4 bases at V and 0 bases at J; junction bases unmatched: 9. Germline V gives CDR1 SGHDT, CDR2 YYEEEE. There are 18 residues in the CDR3. As DNA, the CDR3 is TGTGCCAGCAGCCCGGGACAGGGGAAGGGGGCAACTAATGAAAAACTGTTTTTT. It encodes CASSPGQGKGATNEKLFF.

The V call is TRBV6-6, the J call TRBJ2-3, with a tentative D call TRBD2 (5 bases). The CDR3 has 14 residues. CDR1 MNHNY and CDR2 SVGAGI come from the germline V gene (reference sequence). Trimming pared 4 bases from V and 4 bases from J, leaving 12 bases between. The chain's CDR3 is CASSSSLGPDTQYF. CDR3 DNA: TGTGCCAGCAGTTCTAGCCTGGGCCCAGATACGCAGTATTTT.

By sample share, this clonotype is medium-sized (0.01 to 0.1%). V is TRBV13 and J is TRBJ2-3; TRBD2 aligns across 14 bases. This CDR3 region has 15 residues. With V trimmed by 8 bases and J by 3 bases, 4 bases remained unmatched. Germline CDR1 PRHDT, CDR2 FYEKMQ (reference sequence). CDR3 amino acids: CASGLAGGITDTQYF. The CDR3 DNA follows: TGTGCCAGCGGACTAGCGGGAGGTATTACAGATACGCAGTATTTT.

This chain links TRBV5-6 with TRBJ2-7, with TRBD2 matching 11 bases. The CDR3 covers 16 residues. Per germline, CDR1 SGHDT and CDR2 YYEEEE. The ends lost 0 bases at V and 2 bases at J; junction bases unmatched: 4. In DNA form, the CDR3 reads TGTGCCAGCAGCTTGGCGACTAGCGGGGCTCCCTACGAGCAGTACTTC. As protein: CASSLATSGAPYEQYF. Complete variable domain (other parts from reference TRBV5-6 and TRBJ2-7): DAGVTQSPTHLIKTRGQQVTLRCSPKSGHDTVSWYQQALGQGPQFIFQYYEEEERQRGNFPDRFSGHQFPNYSSELNVNALLLGDSALYLCASSLATSGAPYEQYFGPGTRLTVT.

The rearrangement links TRBV19 to TRBJ2-2, with D uncertain. Germline values: CDR1 LNHDA, CDR2 SQIVND (reference sequence). V dropped 5 bases and J dropped 6 bases, with 10 bases sitting between them. The CDR3 contains 13 residues. CDR3 sequence: CASSSPRSGELFF. The CDR3 DNA follows: TGTGCCAGTAGTTCCCCCCGGTCCGGGGAGCTGTTTTTT.

To note about this clonotype: Just one base apart from a much larger clone, this may be a read error. The rearrangement links TRBV30 to TRBJ1-4; D gene uncertain. Germline CDR1 reads GTSNPN; CDR2 reads SVGIG (reference sequence). The CDR3 is made up of 13 amino acids. V was pared by 0 bases and J by 0 bases, with 2 bases between. The CDR3 coding sequence is TGTGCCTGGAGTGTTGCAACTAATGAAAAACTGTTTTTT. Translation gives CAWSVATNEKLFF. Together with reference TRBV30 and TRBJ1-4, the CDR3 gives the full variable domain: SQTIHQWPATLVQPVGSPLSLECTVEGTSNPNLYWYRQAAGRGLQLLFYSVGIGQISSEVPQNLSASRPQDRQFILSSKKLLLSDSGFYLCAWSVATNEKLFFGSGTQLSVL.